This T cell receptor (beta chain) was recovered during a study of regulatory T cells in long-lasting Graves disease. Construction of the TCR beta libraries employed iRepertoire HTBI primers in conjunction with Arm-PCR of CDR3 regions. One entry per CDR3 protein results from TCRdb running MiXCR on the multiplex PCR reads. The sample contains approximately 460,000 distinct CDR3 sequences, roughly 15% of which appear only once. This clonotype has ten or more counts. The CDR3 covers 17 residues. Germline CDR1 reads MDHEN; CDR2 reads SYDVKM. V was pared by 5 bases and J by 4 bases, with 13 bases of the junction left unmatched. This sample's time point: newly diagnosed GD, antithyroid drugs for less than 3 months. PBMCs provided the RNA from which the TCR library was made. The sample was also reused in another study, on T cells in Graves' hyperthyroidism and ophthalmopathy. That study adds: Blood also contained most expanded thyroid clonotypes above 0.001.

The source was peripheral blood mononuclear cells (PBMCs), collected at new diagnosis, from a patient treated with antithyroid drugs. The chain recombines TRBV28 with TRBJ2-1; 8 bases agree with TRBD2. This receptor was obtained from a woman aged 25 to 39 with Graves disease. The CDR3 coding sequence is TGTGCCAGCAGTCCAGTAGACGAGCGGGAGCAGTACAATGAGCAGTTCTTC. Translating it yields CASSPVDEREQYNEQFF.